Listed below are T cell receptor beta chains from one sample, sequenced in a study of cytomegalovirus exposure and HLA in healthy donors. Method: immunoSEQ multiplex PCR; TCRdb's copy keeps in-frame clones and lacks some. Here the sample spans under 130,000 clones, around 76% being singletons. The specimen sequenced was PBMCs. These TCRs come from a man in his forties in good health and CMV-seropositive. The CDR3 runs from the conserved cysteine through the conserved F or W. Each record gives: V gene, D gene, clone size, J gene, CDR3 DNA, CDR3 protein. A D gene is named only where the DNA matches it firmly. For some rows the clone size is stated as once, few or many, or as a class when expanded; others skip it.

V gene: TRBV7-2; D gene: TRBD1; clone size: .; J gene: TRBJ1-1; CDR3 DNA: TGTGCCAGCAGCTTAAGGACAGGGGGCACTGAAGCTTTCTTT; CDR3 protein: CASSLRTGGTEAFF
V gene: TRBV7-9; D gene: .; clone size: .; J gene: TRBJ2-2; CDR3 DNA: TGTGCCAGCAGCCCCGATAGCACCGGGGAGCTGTTTTTT; CDR3 protein: CASSPDSTGELFF
V gene: TRBV2; D gene: TRBD1; clone size: .; J gene: TRBJ1-4; CDR3 DNA: TGTGCCAGCAGACAGGGGGCTAATGAAAAACTGTTTTTT; CDR3 protein: CASRQGANEKLFF
V gene: TRBV4-3; D gene: TRBD2; clone size: once; J gene: TRBJ2-5; CDR3 DNA: TGCGCCAGCAGCCAAGCGCCTAGCGGGGGGGCCCAAGAGACCCAGTACTTC; CDR3 protein: CASSQAPSGGAQETQYF
V gene: TRBV5-5; D gene: TRBD1; clone size: .; J gene: TRBJ1-2; CDR3 DNA: TGTGCCAGCAGCCCTCAGGGGGCGGGAGGCTACACCTTC; CDR3 protein: CASSPQGAGGYTF
V gene: TRBV2; D gene: TRBD2; clone size: .; J gene: TRBJ2-1; CDR3 DNA: TGTGCCACAACCGGGGGGATCTACAATGAGCAGTTCTTC; CDR3 protein: CATTGGIYNEQFF
V gene: TRBV25-1; D gene: .; clone size: .; J gene: TRBJ2-1; CDR3 DNA: TGTGCCAGCAAGGACACCCACAATGAGCAGTTCTTC; CDR3 protein: CASKDTHNEQFF
V gene: TRBV28; D gene: TRBD1; clone size: once; J gene: TRBJ1-1; CDR3 DNA: TGTGCCAGCAGTCCTACTCCAGGGGGCGGGGACACTGAAGCTTTCTTT; CDR3 protein: CASSPTPGGGDTEAFF
V gene: TRBV11-3; D gene: .; clone size: once; J gene: TRBJ1-1; CDR3 DNA: TGTGCCAGCAGCTTATACACCAAGAACACTGAAGCTTTCTTT; CDR3 protein: CASSLYTKNTEAFF
V gene: TRBV5-4; D gene: .; clone size: .; J gene: TRBJ2-6; CDR3 DNA: TGTGCCAGCAGCTTGGCCCCCATAAGCTCTGGGGCCAACGGCCTGACTTTC; CDR3 protein: CASSLAPISSGANGLTF
V gene: TRBV28; D gene: TRBD2; clone size: .; J gene: TRBJ2-2; CDR3 DNA: TGTGCCGGATCCCTAGCGGGTAACACCGGGGAGCTGTTTTTT; CDR3 protein: CAGSLAGNTGELFF
V gene: TRBV6-1; D gene: .; clone size: .; J gene: TRBJ2-2; CDR3 DNA: TGTGCCAGCAGTGAAAGTCTAGCTGGCGGGGAGCTGTTTTTT; CDR3 protein: CASSESLAGGELFF
V gene: TRBV7-8; D gene: .; clone size: .; J gene: TRBJ1-1; CDR3 DNA: TGTGCCAGCAGGCCGCAGGAAAACCTCGTGAACACTGAAGCTTTCTTT; CDR3 protein: CASRPQENLVNTEAFF
V gene: TRBV18; D gene: .; clone size: .; J gene: TRBJ1-4; CDR3 DNA: TGTGCCAGCTCACCACCGGGGGCCTCTAATGAAAAACTGTTTTTT; CDR3 protein: CASSPPGASNEKLFF
V gene: TRBV11-3; D gene: .; clone size: .; J gene: TRBJ1-1; CDR3 DNA: TGTGCCAGCCTAAAAGACAGGAACACTGAAGCTTTCTTT; CDR3 protein: CASLKDRNTEAFF
V gene: TRBV6-1; D gene: .; clone size: once; J gene: TRBJ2-5; CDR3 DNA: TGTGCCAGCAGTGTCCGTGTTGGGGGGCAAGAGACCCAGTACTTC; CDR3 protein: CASSVRVGGQETQYF
V gene: TRBV5-4; D gene: .; clone size: .; J gene: TRBJ1-1; CDR3 DNA: TGTGCCAGCAGCTCGATTCGGGGTGAGACTGAAGCTTTCTTT; CDR3 protein: CASSSIRGETEAFF
V gene: TRBV18; D gene: .; clone size: .; J gene: TRBJ2-1; CDR3 DNA: TGTGCCAGCTCACCCCTAGGTGTTGGCTCCTACAATGAGCAGTTCTTC; CDR3 protein: CASSPLGVGSYNEQFF
V gene: TRBV5-6; D gene: .; clone size: .; J gene: TRBJ1-3; CDR3 DNA: TGTGCCAGCAGCTTCGGTCTCACTGGAAACACCATATATTTT; CDR3 protein: CASSFGLTGNTIYF
V gene: TRBV9; D gene: .; clone size: .; J gene: TRBJ1-1; CDR3 DNA: TGTGCCAGCAGCGTAACCCAGGTCTGGAACACTGAAGCTTTCTTT; CDR3 protein: CASSVTQVWNTEAFF
V gene: TRBV6-6; D gene: TRBD2; clone size: .; J gene: TRBJ2-3; CDR3 DNA: TGTGCCAGCAGTGTTAGCGGGGGCCCCACAGATACGCAGTATTTT; CDR3 protein: CASSVSGGPTDTQYF
V gene: TRBV5-4; D gene: .; clone size: .; J gene: TRBJ2-2; CDR3 DNA: TGTGCCAGCAGCTACTTGGACAGCACCGGGGAGCTGTTTTTT; CDR3 protein: CASSYLDSTGELFF
V gene: TRBV11-3; D gene: TRBD1; clone size: few; J gene: TRBJ1-4; CDR3 DNA: TGTGCCAGCAGCTCAATTGTCCCGACAGGGGGTGAGGAAAAACTGTTTTTT; CDR3 protein: CASSSIVPTGGEEKLFF
V gene: TRBV7-7; D gene: .; clone size: once; J gene: TRBJ2-7; CDR3 DNA: TGTGCTAGCAGTCTCGACAGGTTGGACGAGCAGTACTTC; CDR3 protein: CASSLDRLDEQYF
V gene: TRBV19; D gene: .; clone size: few; J gene: TRBJ1-4; CDR3 DNA: TGTGCCAGTAGCTCATGGGGAGCAAGCTATTCAACTAATGAAAAACTGTTTTTT; CDR3 protein: CASSSWGASYSTNEKLFF
V gene: TRBV27; D gene: TRBD1; clone size: .; J gene: TRBJ2-7; CDR3 DNA: TGTGCCAGCAGCTACAGGGGGGACCTCTCCGAGCAGTACTTC; CDR3 protein: CASSYRGDLSEQYF
V gene: TRBV11-3; D gene: .; clone size: .; J gene: TRBJ2-6; CDR3 DNA: TGTGCCAGCAGCTTAGCTCCAGGGGTAATTGGTGGGGCCAACGGCCTGACTTTC; CDR3 protein: CASSLAPGVIGGANGLTF
V gene: TRBV4-1; D gene: TRBD1; clone size: few; J gene: TRBJ2-2; CDR3 DNA: TGCGCCAGCAGCCAAGGAATTATGGGACAGGGCAATCGCGCGAACACCGGGGAGCTGTTTTTT; CDR3 protein: CASSQGIMGQGNRANTGELFF
V gene: TRBV5-4; D gene: TRBD1; clone size: .; J gene: TRBJ2-7; CDR3 DNA: TGTGCCAGCAGCTTCGGACAGGGCTCCTACGAGCAGTACTTC; CDR3 protein: CASSFGQGSYEQYF
V gene: TRBV13; D gene: TRBD2; clone size: .; J gene: TRBJ2-1; CDR3 DNA: TGTGCCAGCAGCCCGGGACTAGCACCCGAGCAGTTCTTC; CDR3 protein: CASSPGLAPEQFF
V gene: TRBV6-1; D gene: .; clone size: few; J gene: TRBJ2-2; CDR3 DNA: TGTGCCATCGACAAGGGACAGAACACCGGGGAGCTGTTTTTT; CDR3 protein: CAIDKGQNTGELFF
V gene: TRBV6-1; D gene: TRBD1; clone size: .; J gene: TRBJ1-4; CDR3 DNA: TGTGCCAGCAGGGTTACAGGGGGCAGTGAAAAACTGTTTTTT; CDR3 protein: CASRVTGGSEKLFF
V gene: TRBV18; D gene: .; clone size: .; J gene: TRBJ1-1; CDR3 DNA: TGTGCCAGCTCACCATACGGGGTGAACACTGAAGCTTTCTTT; CDR3 protein: CASSPYGVNTEAFF
V gene: TRBV19; D gene: TRBD1; clone size: .; J gene: TRBJ2-6; CDR3 DNA: TGTGCCAGTAGTGCTTTACAGGGGGCTTCTGGGGCCAACGGCCTGACTTTC; CDR3 protein: CASSALQGASGANGLTF